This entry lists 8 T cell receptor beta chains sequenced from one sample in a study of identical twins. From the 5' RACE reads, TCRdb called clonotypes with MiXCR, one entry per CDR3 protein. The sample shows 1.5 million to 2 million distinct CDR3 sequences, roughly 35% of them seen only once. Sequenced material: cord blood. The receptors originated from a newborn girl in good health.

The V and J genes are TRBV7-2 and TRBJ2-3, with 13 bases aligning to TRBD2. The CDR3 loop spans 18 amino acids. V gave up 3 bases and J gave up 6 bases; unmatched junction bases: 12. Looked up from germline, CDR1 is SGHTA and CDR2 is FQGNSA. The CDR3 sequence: CASSFSRGLAGVADTQYF. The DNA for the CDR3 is TGTGCCAGCAGCTTTTCCCGAGGACTAGCGGGGGTCGCGGATACGCAGTATTTT.

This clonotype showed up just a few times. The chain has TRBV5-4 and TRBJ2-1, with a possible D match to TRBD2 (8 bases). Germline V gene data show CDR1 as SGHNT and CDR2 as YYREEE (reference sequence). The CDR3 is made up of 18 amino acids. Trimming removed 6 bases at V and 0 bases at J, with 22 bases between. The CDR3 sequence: CASTQKGGGGSSYNEQFF. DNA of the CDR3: TGTGCCAGCACCCAAAAAGGGGGCGGGGGGAGCTCCTACAATGAGCAGTTCTTC.

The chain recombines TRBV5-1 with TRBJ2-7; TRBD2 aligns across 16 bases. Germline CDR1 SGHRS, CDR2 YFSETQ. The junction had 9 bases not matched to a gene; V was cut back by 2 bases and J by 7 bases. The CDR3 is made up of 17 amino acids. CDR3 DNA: TGCGCCAGCAGCTTCGGGACTAGCGGGAGGGCCTACAATGAGCAGTACTTC. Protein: CASSFGTSGRAYNEQYF. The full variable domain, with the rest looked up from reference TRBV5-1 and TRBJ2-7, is KAGVTQTPRYLIKTRGQQVTLSCSPISGHRSVSWYQQTPGQGLQFLFEYFSETQRNKGNFPGRFSGRQFSNSRSEMNVSTLELGDSALYLCASSFGTSGRAYNEQYFGPGTRLTVT.

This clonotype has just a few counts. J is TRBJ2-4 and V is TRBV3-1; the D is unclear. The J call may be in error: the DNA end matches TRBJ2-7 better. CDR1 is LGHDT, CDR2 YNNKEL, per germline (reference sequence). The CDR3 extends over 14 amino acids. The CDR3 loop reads CASSPPTKTYEQYF. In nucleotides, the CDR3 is TGTGCCAGCAGCCCCCCAACTAAGACTTACGAGCAGTACTTC.

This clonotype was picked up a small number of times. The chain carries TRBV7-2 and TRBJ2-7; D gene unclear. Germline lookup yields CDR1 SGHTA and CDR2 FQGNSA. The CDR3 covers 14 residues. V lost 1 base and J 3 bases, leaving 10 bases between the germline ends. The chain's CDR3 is CASSLGARDYEQYF. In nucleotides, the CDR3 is TGTGCCAGCAGCTTAGGCGCTAGAGACTACGAGCAGTACTTC.

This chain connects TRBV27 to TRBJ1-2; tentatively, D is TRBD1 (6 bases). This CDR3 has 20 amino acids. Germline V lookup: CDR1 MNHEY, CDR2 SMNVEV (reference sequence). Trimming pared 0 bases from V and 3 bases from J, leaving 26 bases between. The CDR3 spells CASSLSQGNGFRGVDYGYTF. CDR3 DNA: TGTGCCAGCAGTTTATCTCAGGGGAACGGGTTCCGAGGTGTTGACTATGGCTACACCTTC.

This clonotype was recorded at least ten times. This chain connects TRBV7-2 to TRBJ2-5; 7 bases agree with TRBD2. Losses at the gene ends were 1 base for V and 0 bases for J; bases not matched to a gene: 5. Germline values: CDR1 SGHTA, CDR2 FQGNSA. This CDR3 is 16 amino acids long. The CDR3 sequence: CASSLGGTINQETQYF. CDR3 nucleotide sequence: TGTGCCAGCAGCTTAGGGGGGACTATAAACCAAGAGACCCAGTACTTC. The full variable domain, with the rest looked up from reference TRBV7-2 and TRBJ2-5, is GAGVSQSPSNKVTEKGKDVELRCDPISGHTALYWYRQSLGQGLEFLIYFQGNSAPDKSGLPSDRFSAERTGGSVSTLTIQRTQQEDSAVYLCASSLGGTINQETQYFGPGTRLLVL.

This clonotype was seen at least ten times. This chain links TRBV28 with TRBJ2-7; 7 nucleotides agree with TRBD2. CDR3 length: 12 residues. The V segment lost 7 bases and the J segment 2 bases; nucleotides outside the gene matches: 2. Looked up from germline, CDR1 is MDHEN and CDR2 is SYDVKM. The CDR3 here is CASTSGPYEQYF. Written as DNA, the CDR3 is TGTGCCAGCACTAGCGGACCCTACGAGCAGTACTTC.